This T cell receptor beta chain was captured in a study of follicular helper T cells after annual influenza vaccination. As to time point: 2014-2015 season, pre-vaccination. The V and J ends lost 5 bases and 5 bases respectively, with 13 bases between them. Germline V gene lookup returns CDR1 MNHNY and CDR2 SVGAGI (reference sequence). The CDR3 runs to 14 residues. Survey level resolution was used for TCRB sequencing. Data came from immunoSEQ multiplex PCR; TCRdb stores just in-frame clones and leaves some out. In the table there are over 8,000 clones, around four fifths of which are singletons. The receptor comes from an adult who received the influenza vaccine. The chain has TRBV6-6 and TRBJ2-1; D possibly uses TRBD1 or TRBD2 (5 bases each). Sample: CXCR5+ CD38- circulating T follicular helper cells from blood, taken on the day of influenza vaccination. Subset defined: circulating Tfh, non-naive CD4+CXCR5+PD-1+ (ICOS+CD38+ or ICOS-CD38-). CDR3 in amino acids: CASSVGELNNEQFF. CDR3 sequence (DNA): TGTGCCAGCAGTGTAGGGGAGCTTAACAATGAGCAGTTCTTC.